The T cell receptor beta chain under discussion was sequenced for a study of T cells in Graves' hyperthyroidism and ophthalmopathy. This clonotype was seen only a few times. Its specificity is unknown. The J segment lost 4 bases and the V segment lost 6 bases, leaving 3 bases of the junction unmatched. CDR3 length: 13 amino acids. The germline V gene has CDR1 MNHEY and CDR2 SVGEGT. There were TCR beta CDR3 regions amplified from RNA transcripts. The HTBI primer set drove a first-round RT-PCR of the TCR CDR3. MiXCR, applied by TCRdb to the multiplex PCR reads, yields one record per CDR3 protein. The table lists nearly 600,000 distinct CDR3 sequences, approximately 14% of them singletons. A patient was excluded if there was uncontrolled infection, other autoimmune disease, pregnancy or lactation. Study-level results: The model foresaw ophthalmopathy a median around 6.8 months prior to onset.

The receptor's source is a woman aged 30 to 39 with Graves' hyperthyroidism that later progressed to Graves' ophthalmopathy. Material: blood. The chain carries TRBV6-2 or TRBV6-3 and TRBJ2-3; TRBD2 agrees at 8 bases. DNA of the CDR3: TGTGCCAGCAGGCGGACTAGCTCAGATACGCAGTATTTT. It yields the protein CASRRTSSDTQYF.